This TCR beta chain is drawn from a study of T cells after yellow fever vaccination. Study information: Libraries from low-cell-number fractions were prepared with the SMART-Seq v4 Ultra Low Input RNA kit. Findings of the study overall: Most primary-vaccination clones reappeared after the booster (about 97% CD4, 75% to 90% CD8).

This clonotype was counted a few times. Its antigen is unidentified. Universal primer sites and UMIs were introduced during 5'RACE template-switching synthesis of TCR cDNA. TCRdb re-called the 5' RACE reads through MiXCR, storing one row per CDR3 protein. Among around 600,000 distinct CDR3 sequences, 9% to 15% were seen once, and the ten largest hold around 14%. The sequencing here drew on PBMCs, taken on the day of the yellow fever booster vaccination. The sequence came from a man aged 25-45 years who received the YFV17D yellow fever vaccine.

The CDR3 sequence is CAWSPDRGSGQYF. In nucleotides, the CDR3 is TGTGCCTGGAGTCCGGACAGGGGCTCGGGGCAGTACTTC. The gene calls are TRBV30 and TRBJ2-7; 9 nucleotides agree with TRBD1. The germline CDR1 and CDR2 sequences are GTSNPN and SVGIG (reference sequence). CDR3 size: 13 residues. Germline trimming cut 2 bases from V and 9 bases from J; bases unmatched to any gene: 8.